This T cell receptor beta chain is from a study of T cell responses to AZD1222 COVID-19 vaccine. Study background: Some second doses came at about 4 weeks and others at about 12 weeks; these were pooled.

Here immunoSEQ multiplex PCR was the method, and the copy in TCRdb shows in-frame clones only, minus some. The sample has 100,000 to 150,000 clones, about 90% seen once; the top ten hold 1.1%. Germline CDR1 MNHEY, CDR2 SVGEGT. Trimming removed 0 bases from V and 1 base from J; junction bases left unmatched: 5. This CDR3 region has 16 residues. This TCR was recovered from an adult in good health. The sequences come from peripheral blood, collected on day 0 of AZD1222 vaccination. The rearrangement joins TRBV6-2 or TRBV6-3 to TRBJ1-1, with 7 nucleotides matching TRBD1. The CDR3 is CASSYSTGRWNTEAFF. The CDR3, as DNA: TGTGCCAGCAGTTACTCGACAGGGAGGTGGAACACTGAAGCTTTCTTT.